Shown below are 10 T cell receptor beta chains from a single sample sequenced in a study of T cell responses to AZD1222 COVID-19 vaccine. Sequencing used immunoSEQ multiplex PCR; TCRdb keeps in-frame clones, though not all of them. The table lists 140,000 to 150,000 clones, around 84% of them singletons, with about 5% in the top ten. Sequenced material: peripheral blood, taken 28 days after the second AZD1222 dose. The origin of the receptors is an adult who received the AZD1222 COVID-19 vaccine.

J is TRBJ1-4 and V is TRBV5-1, with TRBD1 identical over 7 bases. CDR3 length: 15 residues. Germline lookup yields CDR1 SGHRS and CDR2 YFSETQ. The V segment lost 3 bases and the J segment 8 bases; nucleotides outside the gene matches: 10. DNA for the CDR3: TGCGCCAGCAGCTCTACGACAGGGACGCCAGAAAAACTGTTTTTT. It translates to CASSSTTGTPEKLFF.

The genes are TRBV28 and TRBJ2-3, with 8 bases matching TRBD2. Per the germline V gene, CDR1 is MDHEN and CDR2 is SYDVKM. V lost 6 bases, J lost 0 bases, and 5 bases stayed unmatched. CDR3 length equals 15 residues. The CDR3 nucleotides read TGTGCCAGCAGCTCCCCGGGGGGGAGCACAGATACGCAGTATTTT. Its translation is CASSSPGGSTDTQYF.

The chain has TRBV5-1 and TRBJ2-3; TRBD2 matches 9 bases. Germline-derived CDR1 and CDR2 are SGHRS and YFSETQ. This CDR3 has 17 amino acids. V gave up 1 base and J gave up 4 bases; unmatched junction bases: 10. As DNA, the CDR3 is TGCGCCAGCAGCTTGCAATCGGGGCGGGGGGGCCCAGATACGCAGTATTTT. Protein sequence: CASSLQSGRGGPDTQYF.

J is TRBJ1-2 and V is TRBV6-1, with D possibly matching TRBD1 (5 bases). The CDR3 runs to 15 residues. Germline V gives CDR1 MNHNS, CDR2 SASEGT. V lost 1 base, J lost 4 bases, and 13 bases lay in between. CDR3: CASSEGRGAGYGYTF. The CDR3, as DNA: TGTGCCAGCAGTGAAGGAAGAGGGGCAGGCTATGGCTACACCTTC.

The chain combines TRBV2 with TRBJ2-1, with a possible D match to TRBD1 (6 bases). This CDR3 region has 14 residues. Trimming shortened V by 7 bases and J by 4 bases, and 14 bases separated the two germline ends. From germline, CDR1 is SNHLY and CDR2 FYNNEI. CDR3: CASIRTEYYNEQFF. The DNA of the CDR3 is TGTGCCAGCATTCGGACAGAGTATTACAATGAGCAGTTCTTC.

The chain uses TRBV7-8 and TRBJ2-1; D gene unclear. Germline V gene lookup returns CDR1 SGHVS and CDR2 FQNEAQ. The CDR3 has 15 amino acids. V was trimmed by 0 bases and J by 1 base, leaving 7 bases between them. The CDR3 here is CASSLATRSYNEQFF. CDR3 DNA: TGTGCCAGCAGCTTAGCCACTCGTTCCTACAATGAGCAGTTCTTC.

The chain combines TRBV5-4 with TRBJ2-7; 12 bases line up with TRBD2. Germline loops: CDR1 SGHNT, CDR2 YYREEE (reference sequence). There are 15 residues in the CDR3. Unmatched junction bases numbered 5, after V lost 4 bases and J lost 3 bases. CDR3 coding DNA: TGTGCCAGCAGCACGCCTAGCGGGAGGGACTACGAGCAGTACTTC. Its translation: CASSTPSGRDYEQYF.

The chain couples TRBV25-1 to TRBJ1-6, with D maybe TRBD1 (5 bases). The ends were cut back, 3 bases at V and 7 bases at J, with 10 bases in the middle. Germline lookup yields CDR1 MGHDK and CDR2 SYGVNS. The length of the CDR3 is 14 residues. DNA for the CDR3: TGTGCCAGCAGTGAGGCAGGGAAGAATTCACCCCTCCACTTT. This sequence encodes CASSEAGKNSPLHF.

With regard to this clone: Its ends do not fully match the called genes, so a read error is possible. The V gene is TRBV6-1, the J gene TRBJ1-3; D is possibly TRBD1 (5 bases). Germline CDR1 and CDR2: MNHNS and SASEGT. This CDR3 has 14 amino acids. The DNA for the CDR3 is TGTGCCAGCAGTGGGGGGAGTACTGGAAGCACCATATATTTT. Translated, it gives CASSGGSTGSTIYF.

The V call is TRBV11-2, the J call TRBJ1-6; D is unresolved. CDR1 SGHAT and CDR2 FQNNGV come from the germline V gene. V was trimmed by 0 bases and J by 8 bases, leaving 5 bases between them. This CDR3 spans 13 amino acids. Here the CDR3 DNA reads TGTGCCAGCAGCTTAGATCGTTATTCACCCCTCCACTTT. Translating it yields CASSLDRYSPLHF.